The 20 T cell receptor beta chains below were found in one sample sequenced in a study. TCRdb re-called the 5' RACE reads through MiXCR, storing one row per CDR3 protein. The sample shows tens of thousands of distinct CDR3 sequences, more than 30% of them seen only once. Sequences were obtained from tumor-infiltrating naive CD4+ T cells sorted from the breast tumor. This sample's subset: naive CD4+ T cells, CD4+CD45RA+CD25-. The receptors here all came from a female donor with breast cancer.

This clonotype was counted ten times or more. The genes are TRBV9 and TRBJ2-7; D gene unclear. CDR1 and CDR2 from the germline V gene are SGDLS and YYNGEE. The V end lost 0 bases, the J end lost 1 base, and 8 bases lay between the germline ends. The CDR3 extends over 14 amino acids. CDR3 loop: CASSVGSDSYEQYF. CDR3 bases: TGTGCCAGCAGCGTAGGTTCGGATTCCTACGAGCAGTACTTC.

This clonotype qualifies as medium-sized. The rearrangement joins TRBV6-5 to TRBJ1-5; 9 bases agree with TRBD1. Germline-derived CDR1 and CDR2 are MNHEY and SVGAGI. V was pared by 5 bases and J by 1 base, with 9 bases of the junction left unmatched. This CDR3 is 17 amino acids long. This chain's CDR3 is CASSDTTGGRSNQPQHF. DNA of the CDR3: TGTGCCAGCAGTGACACGACAGGGGGGCGCAGCAATCAGCCCCAGCATTTT.

This clonotype counts as medium-sized. The chain employs TRBV20-1 and TRBJ2-7; 7 bases line up with TRBD2. Trimming cost V 5 bases and J 0 bases; bases outside gene matches: 7. Germline V gene data show CDR1 as DFQATT and CDR2 as SNEGSKA (reference sequence). The CDR3 spans 14 residues. The CDR3 region has the DNA TGCAGTGCTCGCCCCGGGACTAACTCCTACGAGCAGTACTTC. Encoded protein: CSARPGTNSYEQYF.

This clonotype appeared many times. This rearrangement joins TRBV12-3 or TRBV12-4 to TRBJ1-5, with TRBD1 identical over 10 bases. The CDR3 has 15 amino acids. V was clipped by 6 bases and J by 6 bases; unmatched bases: 8. The CDR3 DNA sequence: TGTGCCAGCAGCCCAAGGGGACAGGGGAGTCAGCCCCAGCATTTT. It translates to CASSPRGQGSQPQHF.

This clonotype was seen ten or more times. V gene TRBV6-5 combines with J gene TRBJ2-1, with D unresolved. Germline V gene lookup returns CDR1 MNHEY and CDR2 SVGAGI. The CDR3 contains 16 residues. The V end lost 4 bases, the J end lost 4 bases, and 17 bases lay between the germline ends. The CDR3 coding sequence is TGTGCCAGCAGTTTCGACAACCCCGAAGGGTACAATGAGCAGTTCTTC. Translating gives CASSFDNPEGYNEQFF.

This clonotype was counted ten times or more. The V gene is TRBV7-3, the J gene TRBJ2-3; the match to TRBD2 covers 9 bases. V lost 5 bases, J lost 1 base, and 7 bases stayed unmatched. Germline CDR1 is SGHTA and CDR2 is FQGTGA. The CDR3 runs 16 residues. CDR3 nucleotide sequence: TGTGCCAGCAGCCCCCTAGCGGGACCGGGCACAGATACGCAGTATTTT. It encodes CASSPLAGPGTDTQYF.

The rearrangement uses TRBV19 and TRBJ2-1; TRBD2 matches at 7 bases. The ends lost 2 bases at V and 4 bases at J; junction bases unmatched: 11. In germline, CDR1 is LNHDA, CDR2 SQIVND (reference sequence). This CDR3 comprises 17 residues. CDR3 bases: TGTGCCAGTAGTATAATTGAGTCGGGGGGAGGGTACAATGAGCAGTTCTTC. Protein product: CASSIIESGGGYNEQFF.

This clonotype was seen more than once but under ten times. The chain has TRBV19 and TRBJ1-5; TRBD1 might be the D (5 bases). Trimming removed 7 bases from V and 0 bases from J, with 16 bases in between. CDR1 is LNHDA and CDR2 is SQIVND in the germline V gene (reference sequence). The CDR3 totals 16 residues. CDR3 nucleotides: TGTGCCAGTACCCCCGGGGACCCGTATAGCAATCAGCCCCAGCATTTT. Its translation: CASTPGDPYSNQPQHF.

The chain has TRBV7-9 and TRBJ1-2; D ambiguous. Trimming removed 2 bases at V and 5 bases at J, with 9 bases between. The CDR3 is 13 residues long. Looked up from germline, CDR1 is SEHNR and CDR2 is FQNEAQ (reference sequence). The CDR3 reads CASSLRQDYGYTF. The CDR3 DNA reads as TGTGCCAGCAGCTTACGCCAAGATTATGGCTACACCTTC.

This clonotype was seen ten or more times. The rearrangement joins TRBV5-1 to TRBJ2-3, with D hard to call. CDR3 length: 13 amino acids. CDR1 is SGHRS and CDR2 is YFSETQ in the germline V gene. The V gene lost 3 bases and the J gene lost 0 bases, with 5 bases spanning the gap. The CDR3 spells CASSSSSTDTQYF. In nucleotides, the CDR3 is TGCGCCAGCAGCTCATCTAGCACAGATACGCAGTATTTT.

This clonotype was counted at least ten times. This chain links TRBV3-1 with TRBJ1-5; 8 bases map to TRBD1. J lost 4 bases, V lost 4 bases, and 0 bases had no gene match. Per germline, CDR1 LGHDT and CDR2 YNNKEL (reference sequence). The CDR3 covers 13 residues. CDR3 protein: CASSRTGNQPQHF. CDR3 bases: TGTGCCAGCAGCCGGACAGGGAATCAGCCCCAGCATTTT.

This clonotype was seen ten or more times. V gene TRBV12-3 or TRBV12-4 combines with J gene TRBJ1-3; D uncertain. This CDR3 contains 17 residues. V lost 1 base to trimming and J lost 0 bases, with 13 bases between them. This CDR3 is CASSLEGGLSSGNTIYF. For the CDR3, the DNA is TGTGCCAGCAGTTTAGAAGGCGGACTGTCCTCTGGAAACACCATATATTTT.

This clonotype was counted between two and nine times. The chain carries TRBV6-1 and TRBJ1-5; the D gene is possibly TRBD1 (6 bases). The V gene lost 5 bases and the J gene lost 5 bases, with 16 bases spanning the gap. In germline, CDR1 is MNHNS, CDR2 SASEGT. This CDR3 has 15 amino acids. The CDR3 loop reads CASSPPRTAYQPQHF. The DNA of the CDR3 is TGTGCCAGCAGTCCACCAAGGACAGCCTATCAGCCCCAGCATTTT.

This clonotype was detected ten times or more. The V gene is TRBV7-9, the J gene TRBJ1-2; perhaps TRBD1 as D (5 bases). The ends were cut back, 5 bases at V and 2 bases at J, with 9 bases in the middle. Per germline, CDR1 SEHNR and CDR2 FQNEAQ (reference sequence). The CDR3 is made up of 13 amino acids. This chain's CDR3 is CASSRQTNYGYTF. The CDR3 DNA follows: TGTGCCAGCAGCAGACAGACCAACTATGGCTACACCTTC.

For this clonotype: The junction and the germline gene differ at one end; a read error may be behind it. The chain uses TRBV29-1 and TRBJ2-1; perhaps D is TRBD1 or TRBD2 (6 bases each). CDR3 length: 15 amino acids. Germline CDR1 SQVTM, CDR2 ANQGSEA. CDR3 protein: CSVGSWGATYNEQSF. For the CDR3, the DNA is TGCAGCGTTGGATCGTGGGGGGCGACCTACAATGAGCAGTCCTTC.

CDR3 residues: CASSLLGRNEQFF. As DNA, the CDR3 is TGTGCCAGCAGTTTACTGGGTCGCAATGAGCAGTTCTTC. The chain links TRBV27 to TRBJ2-1; D not certain. Germline V gives CDR1 MNHEY, CDR2 SMNVEV (reference sequence). Trimming shortened V by 2 bases and J by 6 bases, and 8 bases separated the two germline ends. The CDR3 has 13 residues.

This clonotype was seen at least ten times. The gene calls are TRBV7-9 and TRBJ2-3, with 9 bases aligning to TRBD2. The CDR3 runs 16 residues. Germline V gives CDR1 SEHNR, CDR2 FQNEAQ (reference sequence). V trimming: 1 base; J trimming: 6 bases; junction bases outside the gene matches: 8. The CDR3 nucleotides read TGTGCCAGCAGCTTAGGGCTAGCGGGGCCCAGGGATACGCAGTATTTT. Translation gives CASSLGLAGPRDTQYF.

This clonotype showed up many times. V usage is TRBV7-9 and J usage is TRBJ2-7; D not certain. The CDR3 sequence is 12 residues long. Germline V gives CDR1 SEHNR, CDR2 FQNEAQ (reference sequence). V lost 3 bases and J 4 bases, leaving 7 bases between the germline ends. CDR3 in DNA: TGTGCCAGCAGCTTTTCAGCATACGAGCAGTACTTC. Translating it yields CASSFSAYEQYF.

This clonotype is termed medium-sized. The chain employs TRBV20-1 and TRBJ2-7; the D call may be TRBD1 or TRBD2 (6 bases each). Germline loops: CDR1 DFQATT, CDR2 SNEGSKA (reference sequence). This CDR3 is 14 amino acids long. V was trimmed by 3 bases and J by 3 bases, leaving 15 bases between them. The CDR3 coding sequence is TGCAGTGCTAGGGGGGGCGGGGCCCGCTACGAGCAGTACTTC. Amino acids: CSARGGGARYEQYF.

A word on this clonotype: Germline is not matched at one junction end, which may reflect a read error. V is TRBV7-9 and J is TRBJ1-1; 7 bases map to TRBD1. CDR1 and CDR2 from the germline V gene are SEHNR and FQNEAQ (reference sequence). This CDR3 has 14 amino acids. CDR3 sequence reads: CASSLGQANTEAFF. In DNA, the CDR3 is TGTGCTAGCAGCTTAGGACAGGCGAACACTGAAGCTTTCTTT.